This T cell receptor beta chain appears in the sequencing data of a study of blood T cell repertoires in COVID-19 (TCRdb year 2020). Context from the whole study: Samples covering the acute and convalescent phases of COVID-19 were provided by collaborators in the United States, Italy and Spain. The sample metadata nearly always contained a de-identified subject ID, COVID-19 status, age in years and sex. Where available, HLA class I and class II types were taken from metadata supplied by the sample provider and were not determined by assay-based typing. The prospective study material was composed of cDNA or gDNA derived from T cells, B-cell-depleted T cells, or PBMCs. The repertoires were released in a freely available public database intended as a resource for research on the immune response to SARS-CoV-2. Samples were obtained from the ongoing ImmuneRACE study (first 160 participants) and from 1,254 subjects provided by 6 global collaborators. Subjects who had been exposed to COVID-19, were actively infected with it, or had recovered from it provided the deeply sampled blood TCRbeta repertoires that made up the dataset. Summary of the overall study and its limitations: Clinical and demographic metadata were provided uncurated, with the amount varying by source and participant.

Comments on this clone: This receptor's antigen is unknown. No base quality information exists; no much larger clone differs at one position.

In Seattle, one collaborating source enrolled patients while the infection was active and tracked those patients longitudinally over the course of disease. The collaborating institutions used their own protocols to collect whole blood in K2EDTA tubes. For TCRbeta analysis, collaborators shipped samples in one of three forms: frozen whole blood, isolated PBMCs, or DNA extracted from either of those sample types. The immunoSEQ Assay, a bias-controlled multiplex PCR, was used to amplify TCRbeta CDR3 regions from genomic DNA. For the original study's pipeline: Within the assay, amplification of reference gene primers was used to estimate how many nucleated cells each sample contained. To quantify the absolute abundance of each unique TCRbeta CDR3 rearrangement, sequence reads were collapsed and filtered. For each sample, productive Simpson clonality was calculated by taking the square root of Simpson's diversity index across productive rearrangements. TCRdb obtained this table from immuneACCESS and retained in-frame rearrangements with V and J assigned. These tables miss some clones; where compared with another copy, unresolved V genes account for less than half of the shortfall, and the remainder is unexplained. V and J calls plus clone size are reproduced from that table; the DNA served to infer D and trimming. The sample has around 370,000 clones on record, more than 75% of them singletons. The ten largest clonotypes hold roughly 6.3% of the sample.

Sequencing was done on a sample of peripheral blood. The origin of this receptor is a woman aged 45 to 65 with COVID-19, enrolled during active disease.

The CDR3 protein sequence reads: CASTRGITGANVLTF. The bases are TGTGCCAGCACCAGGGGGATAACTGGGGCCAACGTCCTGACTTTC. The V gene is TRBV6-5 and the J gene is TRBJ2-6, with 7 bases matching TRBD1. Trimming takes 7 bases off V and 2 bases off J; junction bases not matched to a gene: 5. Including the terminal cysteine and phenylalanine, the CDR3 comprises 15 residues. Only the CDR3 part of the read is kept: 45 bases, read in frame from the first base. CDR1 and CDR2 (MNHEY, SVGAGI) derive from the germline V gene.